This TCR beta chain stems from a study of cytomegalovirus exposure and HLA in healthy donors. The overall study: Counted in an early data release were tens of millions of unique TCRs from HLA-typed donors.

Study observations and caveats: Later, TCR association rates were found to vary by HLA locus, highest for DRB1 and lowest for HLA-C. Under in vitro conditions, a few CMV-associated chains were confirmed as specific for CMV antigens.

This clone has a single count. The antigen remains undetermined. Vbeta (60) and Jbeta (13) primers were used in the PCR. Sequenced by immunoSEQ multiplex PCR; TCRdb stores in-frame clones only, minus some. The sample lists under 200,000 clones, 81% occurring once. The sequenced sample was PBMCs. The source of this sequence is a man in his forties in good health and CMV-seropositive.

CDR3: CASRAGGPGDTQYF. CDR3 DNA: TGTGCCAGCAGAGCGGGAGGGCCGGGAGATACGCAGTATTTT. V and J are TRBV6-5 and TRBJ2-3; 10 bases are shared with TRBD2. This CDR3 is built from 14 residues. The trim removed 6 bases at V and 5 bases at J, leaving 5 bases unmatched. Per germline, CDR1 MNHEY and CDR2 SVGAGI.